The 25 T cell receptor beta chains below were found in one sample sequenced in a study of T cells in Graves' hyperthyroidism and ophthalmopathy. The CDR3 regions of TCR beta were amplified from RNA transcripts. Using the HTBI primer set, a first-round RT-PCR was run on the TCR CDR3. TCRdb itself ran the multiplex PCR reads through MiXCR, one entry per CDR3 protein. The profile shows fewer than 450,000 distinct CDR3 sequences, approximately 18% of them singletons. The sequenced material came from blood. All receptors derive from a woman in her thirties with Graves' hyperthyroidism that later progressed to Graves' ophthalmopathy.

V and J are TRBV4-1 and TRBJ2-2, with 8 bases fitting TRBD1. Trimming at V came to 1 base and at J to 3 bases, leaving 4 bases not matched to a gene. The CDR3 has 16 residues. The germline V gene encodes CDR1 MGHRA and CDR2 YSYEKL. The CDR3, as DNA: TGCGCCAGCAGCCAAGCCTCAGGGGGCTACACCGGGGAGCTGTTTTTT. As protein: CASSQASGGYTGELFF.

This clonotype was found many times. The V call is TRBV27, the J call TRBJ1-2; possibly TRBD1 for D (5 bases). Trimming removed 6 bases at V and 3 bases at J, with 20 bases between. The CDR3 sequence is 16 residues long. Germline CDR1 MNHEY, CDR2 SMNVEV (reference sequence). The CDR3, as DNA: TGTGCCAGCAGCCGGGACGTAGACGAGGTGGACTATGGCTACACCTTC. Translating gives CASSRDVDEVDYGYTF.

This clonotype showed up many times. The V gene is TRBV12-3 or TRBV12-4, the J gene TRBJ2-1; TRBD1 matches 9 bases. The CDR3 runs 17 residues. V lost 5 bases and J lost 3; bases outside the gene matches: 11. The CDR3 is CASSTPGQGTIYNEQFF. The CDR3 bases are TGTGCCAGCAGTACCCCTGGACAGGGGACTATCTACAATGAGCAGTTCTTC.

In this sample, this clonotype turned up many times. The J gene is TRBJ2-7, the V gene TRBV3-1, with 7 bases fitting TRBD1. The CDR3 is 14 amino acids. The trim removed 4 bases at V and 3 bases at J, leaving 6 bases unmatched. Germline CDR1 is LGHDT and CDR2 is YNNKEL (reference sequence). The CDR3 protein is CASSPGDRYYEQYF. Here the CDR3 DNA reads TGTGCCAGCAGCCCCGGGGACAGATACTACGAGCAGTACTTC.

Concerning this clonotype itself: Since a much larger clone is just one base distant, this may be a read error. The chain recombines TRBV12-3 or TRBV12-4 with TRBJ2-1; D not resolved. This CDR3 is 13 amino acids long. CDR3 amino acids: CARSFTLRNEQFF. Written as DNA, the CDR3 is TGTGCCAGAAGTTTTACCCTTAGGAATGAGCAGTTCTTC.

The rearrangement joins TRBV12-3 or TRBV12-4 to TRBJ2-2; D ambiguous. The CDR3 has 15 amino acids. Trimming stripped 2 bases from V and 5 bases from J, with 12 bases between. CDR3 sequence: CASSLWRSTTGELFF. In DNA form, the CDR3 reads TGTGCCAGCAGTTTATGGCGTTCCACGACCGGGGAGCTGTTTTTT.

This clonotype was counted between two and nine times. V gene TRBV20-1 combines with J gene TRBJ1-2, with D possibly TRBD1 on 5 matching bases. With 5 bases removed from V and 1 base from J, the gap between germline ends came to 17 bases. The CDR3 totals 15 residues. Germline V gene data show CDR1 as DFQATT and CDR2 as SNEGSKA (reference sequence). The CDR3 loop reads CSALASRTINYGYTF. In nucleotides, the CDR3 is TGCAGTGCTTTAGCATCCAGGACAATTAACTATGGCTACACCTTC.

This clonotype was detected many times. CDR3 nucleotide sequence: TGCGCCAGCCGAAGCCGAACAGGGGATGGGACTGAAGCTTTCTTT. Translating it yields CASRSRTGDGTEAFF. The chain recombines TRBV5-1 with TRBJ1-1; TRBD1 aligns across 7 bases. Per the germline V gene, CDR1 is SGHRS and CDR2 is YFSETQ. The CDR3 contains 15 residues. Trimming cost V 7 bases and J 5 bases; bases outside gene matches: 14.

This clonotype was detected a few times. This chain joins TRBV19 and TRBJ1-1, with 7 bases aligning to TRBD1. Germline CDR1 LNHDA, CDR2 SQIVND (reference sequence). The V and J ends lost 5 bases and 11 bases, in that order; junction bases with no gene match: 11. The CDR3 sequence is 13 residues long. As DNA, the CDR3 is TGTGCCAGTAGTGCGGACAGGAGGGGATTGGCTTTCTTT. It translates to CASSADRRGLAFF.

The chain couples TRBV27 to TRBJ2-1; possibly TRBD1 for D (6 bases). The CDR3 sequence is 16 residues long. CDR1 and CDR2 from the germline V gene are MNHEY and SMNVEV (reference sequence). V lost 1 base and J lost 3, with 13 bases in between. The CDR3 DNA sequence: TGTGCCAGCAGTTTATGGGGCCTCAGGGGCTACAATGAGCAGTTCTTC. Translated: CASSLWGLRGYNEQFF.

In this sample, this clonotype turned up once. The chain uses TRBV6-1 and TRBJ2-2, with TRBD2 matching over 7 bases. Looked up from germline, CDR1 is MNHNS and CDR2 is SASEGT. CDR3 size: 19 residues. With 7 bases clipped from V and 1 base from J, the junction kept 18 bases outside the gene matches. DNA of the CDR3: TGTGCCAGCATCACGCCCTGGCTAGTGGGAGGGAGGAACACCGGGGAGCTGTTTTTT. This sequence encodes CASITPWLVGGRNTGELFF.

This clonotype was observed many times. In DNA, the CDR3 is TGCGCCAGCAGCGGAAACTTCAGGCGTACCCACGAGCAGTACTTC. Encoded protein: CASSGNFRRTHEQYF. The chain employs TRBV5-1 and TRBJ2-7; D gene unclear. V lost 4 bases to trimming and J lost 5 bases, with 19 bases between them. The germline V gene encodes CDR1 SGHRS and CDR2 YFSETQ. The CDR3 is made up of 15 amino acids.

V usage is TRBV7-6 and J usage is TRBJ2-2; possibly TRBD1 for D (6 bases). Trimming pared 6 bases from V and 5 bases from J, leaving 16 bases between. The CDR3 is made up of 15 amino acids. CDR1 SGHVS and CDR2 FNYEAQ come from the germline V gene. The CDR3 region has the DNA TGTGCCAGCAGTTCACAGGGATGGGGGACCGGGGAGCTGTTTTTT. As protein: CASSSQGWGTGELFF.

This clonotype appeared many times. CDR3 region: CASSPRQELYEQYF. CDR3 nucleotides: TGCGCCAGCTCACCGAGACAGGAGCTTTACGAGCAGTACTTC. The rearrangement links TRBV4-1 to TRBJ2-7; a weak D match, TRBD1 (6 bases). V was pared by 8 bases and J by 4 bases, with 18 bases between. Germline assignment: CDR1 MGHRA and CDR2 YSYEKL. The CDR3 is made up of 14 amino acids.

A few counts support this clonotype. This chain connects TRBV5-1 to TRBJ2-6, with 7 bases identical to TRBD1. CDR1 SGHRS and CDR2 YFSETQ come from the germline V gene. The CDR3 has 15 amino acids. The V gene end was trimmed by 5 bases and the J gene end by 4 bases; junction bases not matched to a gene: 6. In DNA, the CDR3 is TGCGCCAGCAGTTCAGGGGGAGACGGGGCCAACGTCCTGACTTTC. Translating gives CASSSGGDGANVLTF. Looking up the rest from reference TRBV5-1 and TRBJ2-6 gives the full variable domain: KAGVTQTPRYLIKTRGQQVTLSCSPISGHRSVSWYQQTPGQGLQFLFEYFSETQRNKGNFPGRFSGRQFSNSRSEMNVSTLELGDSALYLCASSSGGDGANVLTFGAGSRLTVL.

The chain uses TRBV4-1 and TRBJ1-2, with D perhaps TRBD1 (6 bases). CDR3 length: 15 amino acids. V was trimmed by 1 base and J by 3 bases, leaving 12 bases between them. Germline CDR1 and CDR2: MGHRA and YSYEKL. This chain's CDR3 is CASSQVRGGDYGYTF. The CDR3 nucleotides are TGCGCCAGCAGCCAAGTTAGAGGGGGGGACTATGGCTACACCTTC.

This rearrangement joins TRBV20-1 to TRBJ1-2; 7 bases match TRBD1. V was clipped by 2 bases and J by 8 bases; unmatched bases: 2. The CDR3 loop spans 11 amino acids. CDR1 and CDR2 from the germline V gene are DFQATT and SNEGSKA (reference sequence). DNA for the CDR3: TGCAGTGCTAGACAGGGGGAAGGCTACACCTTC. Residues: CSARQGEGYTF.

This clonotype was found many times. The chain uses TRBV20-1 and TRBJ1-5; D gene ambiguous. CDR3 length: 13 amino acids. V was trimmed by 0 bases and J by 5 bases, leaving 8 bases between them. The germline gives CDR1 DFQATT, CDR2 SNEGSKA (reference sequence). CDR3 coding DNA: TGCAGTGCTAGAGAGGCCGGGGATCAGCCCCAGCATTTT. Its protein product is CSAREAGDQPQHF.

The CDR3 here is CASSHPDSGANVLTF. The CDR3, as DNA: TGTGCCAGCAGTCATCCGGACTCTGGGGCCAACGTCCTGACTTTC. The chain employs TRBV27 and TRBJ2-6; the D is unclear. Between the trimmed V and J ends, which lost 5 bases and 0 bases, there was a span of 8 bases. Per germline, CDR1 MNHEY and CDR2 SMNVEV (reference sequence). The CDR3 extends over 15 amino acids.

The rearrangement joins TRBV28 to TRBJ2-1; D is unclear. The CDR3 totals 13 residues. The V gene lost 2 bases and the J gene lost 5 bases, with 7 bases spanning the gap. Germline loops: CDR1 MDHEN, CDR2 SYDVKM. CDR3 region: CASSLGQDNEQFF. The CDR3 DNA reads as TGTGCCAGCAGTTTAGGGCAAGACAATGAGCAGTTCTTC.

In this sample, this clonotype turned up a few times. The rearrangement joins TRBV5-4 to TRBJ1-1; possible D gene TRBD1, 5 bases. Germline CDR1 is SGHNT and CDR2 is YYREEE (reference sequence). The CDR3 length is 16 residues. The V end was cut by 1 base, the J end by 0 bases, with 13 bases between. The CDR3 here is CASSLSTAMLNTEAFF. As DNA, the CDR3 is TGTGCCAGCAGCTTGTCGACAGCCATGCTGAACACTGAAGCTTTCTTT.

At least ten counts were recorded for this clonotype. This chain joins TRBV27 and TRBJ2-5; 9 positions match TRBD1. From germline, CDR1 is MNHEY and CDR2 SMNVEV (reference sequence). CDR3 length: 16 residues. Germline trimming cut 4 bases from V and 5 bases from J; bases unmatched to any gene: 11. DNA for the CDR3: TGTGCCAGCAGTTCCGGGACAGGGAATTTCCTGGAGACCCAGTACTTC. Its protein is CASSSGTGNFLETQYF.

The chain uses TRBV20-1 and TRBJ1-2; D ambiguous. The germline V and J ends were trimmed by 6 bases and 0 bases, with 11 bases remaining between them. CDR1 and CDR2 (germline): DFQATT, SNEGSKA (reference sequence). There are 13 residues in the CDR3. The CDR3: CSAQPAPNYGYTF. CDR3 nucleotides: TGCAGTGCCCAGCCAGCCCCTAACTATGGCTACACCTTC.

This clonotype was observed many times. The chain combines TRBV25-1 with TRBJ1-2; D is perhaps TRBD1 (5 bases). Trimming left V 1 base short and J 0 bases short, with 18 bases between. This CDR3 is 18 amino acids long. The germline V gene encodes CDR1 MGHDK and CDR2 SYGVNS. CDR3 coding DNA: TGTGCCAGCAGTGAATTAGAGATAAGGGACGGAGCTAACTATGGCTACACCTTC. This codes for CASSELEIRDGANYGYTF.

About this clonotype itself: This clone may be a read error of a much larger clone one base away. This chain joins TRBV25-1 and TRBJ1-2, with 8 bases fitting TRBD1. Germline CDR1 MGHDK, CDR2 SYGVNS. The CDR3 sequence is 13 residues long. Losses at the gene ends were 9 bases for V and 2 bases for J; bases not matched to a gene: 5. The CDR3, as DNA: TGTGCCAGTGCGACAGGGGAGAACTATGGCTACACCTTC. Translation: CASATGENYGYTF.